This entry concerns a single T cell receptor (beta chain). Seattle researchers signed up patients amid active infection and tracked them longitudinally. This specimen belongs to a study of blood T cell repertoires in COVID-19. As for the study in general: Acute-phase and convalescent COVID-19 samples originated in the United States, Italy and Spain. The analysed material was cDNA or gDNA that came from T cells, B-cell-depleted T cells, or PBMCs.

The CDR3 sequence is 14 residues long. The V gene's germline CDR1 is SGHDT and CDR2 YYEEEE. The V segment lost 4 bases and the J segment 5 bases; nucleotides outside the gene matches: 7. In the original processing: Quantification of nucleated cells was approximated via reference gene primer amplification. Repertoires were generated with immunoSEQ multiplex PCR, while TCRdb's copy carries only in-frame clones and drops some. For V, J and clone size, that table is used; D and trimming come from the DNA. The table includes around 100,000 clones, less than 95% detected once. The sequence derives from a man younger than 35 with COVID-19, enrolled during active disease. The sequenced sample was peripheral blood. The rearrangement joins TRBV5-6 to TRBJ2-7, with TRBD2 matching over 9 bases. CDR3 in amino acids: CASSPGTSIHEQYF. CDR3 sequence (DNA): TGTGCCAGCAGCCCCGGGACTAGCATCCACGAGCAGTACTTC.